This entry features one TCR beta chain sequence. Other nucleotide sequences from this sample produce the same CDR3. All of the donors resided in Nashville, Tennessee, and each was a Caucasian adult. Unsorted PBMC DNA was sequenced on ten immunoSEQ deep assay plates. Authors' methods: ImmunoSEQ only sent back junction sequences with no quality scores, so filtering was done differently. Some clones are missing from TCRdb's copy, which holds only in-frame ones; the method was immunoSEQ multiplex PCR. V and J calls plus clone size are reproduced from that table; the DNA served to infer D and trimming. The sample has about 530,000 clones, about three quarters seen once. The entry originates in a study of shared clonotypes between healthy human individuals. Study-wide background: Serving as donors were two women and three men, whose ages spanned 18 to 49.

The CDR3 extends over 13 amino acids. Germline values: CDR1 GTSNPN, CDR2 SVGIG (reference sequence). V lost 0 bases and J lost 5, with 8 bases in between. Sample: PBMCs. This clonotype originated in a woman aged 40 to 50 in good health. Some clones in this sample may be carry-over from other donors' samples. This sequence joins TRBV30 and TRBJ1-3, with D possibly TRBD1 on 5 matching bases. The CDR3 loop reads CAWSVGLRNTIYF. The CDR3 DNA is TGTGCCTGGAGTGTGGGACTCAGAAACACCATATATTTT.